This entry lists 27 T cell receptor beta chains sequenced from one sample in a study of CD8 T cells in ankylosing spondylitis. TCRdb re-analysed the 5' RACE reads in MiXCR, keeping a single row per CDR3 protein. This sample has approximately 290,000 distinct CDR3 sequences, with 20% to 25% found just once. Sequenced input: blood, either unsorted or a sorted T cell fraction (not recorded which). These receptors came from a female donor with ankylosing spondylitis or in good health (not recorded which).

In its sample, this clonotype was seen a few times. The V call is TRBV19, the J call TRBJ2-7, with 12 bases that match TRBD2. Germline V gives CDR1 LNHDA, CDR2 SQIVND (reference sequence). V lost 4 bases and J lost 3; bases outside the gene matches: 1. The CDR3 consists of 14 residues. CDR3 in amino acids: CASSTTSGGYEQYF. The DNA for the CDR3 is TGTGCCAGTAGTACGACTAGCGGGGGCTACGAGCAGTACTTC.

The chain carries TRBV27 and TRBJ2-1; 8 bases are shared with TRBD1. V shed 4 bases and J 7 bases; nucleotides not matched to a gene: 6. The CDR3 loop spans 14 amino acids. Per the germline V gene, CDR1 is MNHEY and CDR2 is SMNVEV (reference sequence). CDR3 residues: CASSYRGDLNEQFF. DNA of the CDR3: TGTGCCAGCAGTTACAGGGGGGATTTAAATGAGCAGTTCTTC.

This sequence joins TRBV24-1 and TRBJ2-2; a possible D gene is TRBD2 (5 bases). The CDR3 sequence is 15 residues long. CDR1 is KGHDR, CDR2 SFDVKD, per germline. V was clipped by 7 bases and J by 6 bases, with 17 bases between them. The CDR3 sequence is CATSGMDGLPGELFF. CDR3 bases: TGTGCCACCAGCGGGATGGATGGCCTCCCCGGGGAGCTGTTTTTT.

Regarding this clonotype: Germline and junction disagree at one end, which may indicate a read error. J is TRBJ2-2 and V is TRBV20-1, with D possibly matching TRBD2 (7 bases). The CDR3 extends over 13 amino acids. In germline, CDR1 is DFQATT, CDR2 SNEGSKA (reference sequence). CDR3: CSEARGPTGGLFF. For the CDR3, the DNA is TGCAGTGAAGCGCGGGGGCCGACCGGGGGGCTGTTTTTT.

This clonotype was seen more than once but under ten times. J is TRBJ2-3 and V is TRBV29-1; unclear D gene. V lost 2 bases and J 0 bases, leaving 6 bases between the germline ends. CDR1 and CDR2 (germline): SQVTM, ANQGSEA. This CDR3 region has 13 residues. The CDR3 spells CSVEWRSTDTQYF. The DNA for the CDR3 is TGCAGCGTTGAATGGCGGAGCACAGATACGCAGTATTTT.

Many counts were recorded for this clonotype. The V gene is TRBV7-9, the J gene TRBJ2-2; tentative D call: TRBD2 (5 bases). V was clipped by 4 bases and J by 6 bases, with 6 bases between them. In germline, CDR1 is SEHNR, CDR2 FQNEAQ (reference sequence). CDR3 size: 12 residues. This CDR3 is CASSSSSGELFF. CDR3 nucleotides: TGTGCCAGCAGCTCTAGCTCCGGGGAGCTGTTTTTT.

The table lists this clonotype with a few counts. The chain uses TRBV4-3 and TRBJ2-2; no clear D gene. Between the trimmed V and J ends, which lost 1 base and 1 base, there was a span of 7 bases. Germline values: CDR1 LGHNA, CDR2 YSLEER. There are 15 residues in the CDR3. The CDR3 loop is CASSQVTKNTGELFF. CDR3 nucleotide sequence: TGCGCCAGCAGCCAAGTTACTAAGAACACCGGGGAGCTGTTTTTT.

In its sample, this clonotype was seen many times. The chain uses TRBV4-3 and TRBJ2-1; no clear D. CDR1 is LGHNA, CDR2 YSLEER, per germline. V was pared by 4 bases and J by 1 base, with 11 bases between. The CDR3 consists of 15 residues. CDR3 loop: CASSPSHGSYNEQFF. The CDR3 bases are TGCGCCAGCAGCCCCTCCCACGGGTCCTACAATGAGCAGTTCTTC.

This clonotype was observed at least ten times. This chain links TRBV12-3 or TRBV12-4 with TRBJ1-1; 10 bases map to TRBD1. V shed 6 bases, J shed 4 bases, and the junction held 2 bases outside the gene matches. The CDR3 loop spans 13 amino acids. DNA for the CDR3: TGTGCCAGCAGGGGACAGGGGACCACTGAAGCTTTCTTT. Translated, it gives CASRGQGTTEAFF.

This clonotype was counted at least ten times. J is TRBJ2-3 and V is TRBV5-4; 12 bases are shared with TRBD2. The CDR3 length is 16 residues. With V trimmed by 3 bases and J by 4 bases, 6 bases remained unmatched. Germline V gene lookup returns CDR1 SGHNT and CDR2 YYREEE (reference sequence). DNA of the CDR3: TGTGCCAGCAGCTCCCTAGCGGGAGGGCCTTCAGATACGCAGTATTTT. Translation: CASSSLAGGPSDTQYF.

This clonotype was counted between two and nine times. The chain couples TRBV6-1 to TRBJ2-7; 10 bases fit TRBD1. Germline CDR1 and CDR2: MNHNS and SASEGT. The V and J ends lost 6 bases and 2 bases, in that order; junction bases with no gene match: 1. The CDR3 is 13 residues long. This CDR3 is CASRDRGPYEQYF. CDR3 nucleotide sequence: TGTGCCAGCAGAGACAGGGGGCCCTACGAGCAGTACTTC.

This clonotype was found many times. V usage is TRBV12-3 or TRBV12-4 and J usage is TRBJ2-7; weak D call: TRBD1 (5 bases). The CDR3 runs 12 residues. V lost 3 bases and J lost 5, with 8 bases in between. In DNA form, the CDR3 reads TGTGCCAGCAGTTTCTTCAGGGACGAGCAGTACTTC. It yields the protein CASSFFRDEQYF.

The chain employs TRBV5-1 and TRBJ2-1; D is unclear. Between the trimmed V and J ends, which lost 3 bases and 0 bases, there was a span of 7 bases. CDR1 SGHRS and CDR2 YFSETQ come from the germline V gene. The CDR3 contains 14 residues. CDR3 residues: CASSSDLSYNEQFF. The CDR3 nucleotides read TGCGCCAGCAGCTCGGACCTCTCCTACAATGAGCAGTTCTTC. The full variable domain, rest sourced from reference TRBV5-1 and TRBJ2-1, is KAGVTQTPRYLIKTRGQQVTLSCSPISGHRSVSWYQQTPGQGLQFLFEYFSETQRNKGNFPGRFSGRQFSNSRSEMNVSTLELGDSALYLCASSSDLSYNEQFFGPGTRLTVL.

The V gene is TRBV20-1, the J gene TRBJ2-1; a weak D match, TRBD2 (5 bases). This CDR3 region has 15 residues. Germline loops: CDR1 DFQATT, CDR2 SNEGSKA (reference sequence). V dropped 0 bases and J dropped 8 bases, with 17 bases sitting between them. CDR3 loop: CSARDGVGLGDEQFF. Here the CDR3 DNA reads TGCAGTGCTAGAGATGGGGTAGGACTCGGCGATGAGCAGTTCTTC.

V usage is TRBV5-6 and J usage is TRBJ1-1; D gene unclear. The V end lost 1 base, the J end lost 3 bases, and 10 bases lay between the germline ends. The CDR3 length is 14 residues. Germline lookup yields CDR1 SGHDT and CDR2 YYEEEE. The CDR3 coding sequence is TGTGCCAGCAGCTTGTTGGATCGGGACACTGAAGCTTTCTTT. This translates into CASSLLDRDTEAFF. The full variable domain, in which reference TRBV5-6 and TRBJ1-1 provide the parts outside the CDR3, is DAGVTQSPTHLIKTRGQQVTLRCSPKSGHDTVSWYQQALGQGPQFIFQYYEEEERQRGNFPDRFSGHQFPNYSSELNVNALLLGDSALYLCASSLLDRDTEAFFGQGTRLTVV.

This rearrangement joins TRBV14 to TRBJ2-1; D remains ambiguous. V was shortened by 4 bases and J by 7 bases, with 11 bases between the two germline ends. There are 13 residues in the CDR3. CDR1 SGHDN and CDR2 FVKESK come from the germline V gene. This chain's CDR3 is CASSPELGNEQFF. CDR3 DNA: TGTGCCAGCAGCCCAGAACTGGGGAATGAGCAGTTCTTC.

The chain uses TRBV3-1 and TRBJ2-7; D gene uncertain. Per germline, CDR1 LGHDT and CDR2 YNNKEL (reference sequence). V lost 0 bases and J lost 2, with 5 bases in between. This CDR3 region has 13 residues. CDR3 sequence reads: CASSQEWAYEQYF. The CDR3 DNA reads TGTGCCAGCAGCCAAGAATGGGCCTACGAGCAGTACTTC.

This clonotype came up a few times. This CDR3 reads CASSFFLVREQFF. CDR3 nucleotide sequence: TGTGCCAGCAGCTTCTTCCTAGTTCGTGAGCAGTTCTTC. This chain connects TRBV7-8 to TRBJ2-1; D is ambiguous. The CDR3 spans 13 residues. V was clipped by 3 bases and J by 9 bases, with 12 bases between them. Germline V CDR1 and CDR2: SGHVS, FQNEAQ.

This clonotype was seen a few times. J is TRBJ1-1 and V is TRBV20-1, with a tentative D call TRBD1 (5 bases). This CDR3 spans 13 amino acids. Between the trimmed V and J ends, which lost 3 bases and 5 bases, there was a span of 13 bases. CDR1 DFQATT and CDR2 SNEGSKA come from the germline V gene (reference sequence). CDR3 DNA: TGCAGTGCTAGGCAGGGTTCTCGGACTGAAGCTTTCTTT. Amino acids: CSARQGSRTEAFF.

This clonotype was seen repeatedly, ten times or more. This sequence joins TRBV7-2 and TRBJ2-7, with D hard to call. The germline gives CDR1 SGHTA, CDR2 FQGNSA. V lost 5 bases and J lost 5, with 13 bases in between. The CDR3 spans 13 residues. The CDR3 DNA reads as TGTGCCAGCAGCCCCACCTCTGTGAACGAGCAGTACTTC. Protein: CASSPTSVNEQYF.

This clonotype has just a few counts. CDR3 nucleotide sequence: TGTGCCAGCACCTACGGACAGGGGGTCGAGACCCAGTACTTC. As protein: CASTYGQGVETQYF. The rearrangement uses TRBV6-6 and TRBJ2-5, with 10 bases that match TRBD1. V lost 7 bases and J lost 5; bases outside the gene matches: 7. The CDR3 contains 14 residues. Germline CDR1 and CDR2: MNHNY and SVGAGI (reference sequence).

J is TRBJ2-5 and V is TRBV20-1, with D perhaps TRBD1 (6 bases). V lost 6 bases and J lost 3, with 17 bases in between. The germline CDR1 and CDR2 sequences are DFQATT and SNEGSKA (reference sequence). The CDR3 is 14 amino acids. CDR3 sequence (DNA): TGCAGTGCAACCCGGACAGCTATGGAAGAGACCCAGTACTTC. Its translation is CSATRTAMEETQYF.

This clonotype was counted many times. The chain carries TRBV5-6 and TRBJ2-2; D is unresolved. The CDR3 totals 15 residues. V was pared by 4 bases and J by 0 bases, with 10 bases between. Germline V gene data show CDR1 as SGHDT and CDR2 as YYEEEE. CDR3 nucleotides: TGTGCCAGCAGCCCGGAGTCCCCGAACACCGGGGAGCTGTTTTTT. This translates into CASSPESPNTGELFF.

This clonotype was counted a few times. The V call is TRBV12-3 or TRBV12-4, the J call TRBJ1-2; unclear D gene. Trimming stripped 7 bases from V and 3 bases from J, with 12 bases between. This CDR3 has 13 residues. The CDR3 coding sequence is TGTGCCAGCACCCTTCTCGGGGACTATGGCTACACCTTC. Its translation: CASTLLGDYGYTF.

Concerning this clonotype: The junction does not match germline at one end; this may be a read error. V usage is TRBV7-7 and J usage is TRBJ1-1; the D is unclear. The germline V gene encodes CDR1 SSHAT and CDR2 FNYEAQ (reference sequence). There are 15 residues in the CDR3. CDR3 nucleotide sequence: TGTGCTAGCAGCCGATACAAAAACGAAAACACTGAAGCTTTCTTT. It translates to CASSRYKNENTEAFF.

CDR3: CSARPVLSYNEQFF. CDR3 coding DNA: TGCAGTGCTAGACCGGTACTCTCCTACAATGAGCAGTTCTTC. V and J are TRBV20-1 and TRBJ2-1; D is unclear. The CDR3 covers 14 residues. Germline-derived CDR1 and CDR2 are DFQATT and SNEGSKA (reference sequence). The V end was cut by 2 bases, the J end by 0 bases, with 8 bases between.

This chain links TRBV7-2 with TRBJ2-3; D uncertain. CDR1 is SGHTA and CDR2 is FQGNSA in the germline V gene. V lost 1 base to trimming and J lost 2 bases, with 16 bases between them. The CDR3 covers 17 residues. This chain's CDR3 is CASSLVVSALSTDTQYF. The CDR3, as DNA: TGTGCCAGCAGCTTAGTGGTCTCCGCGCTGTCCACAGATACGCAGTATTTT.